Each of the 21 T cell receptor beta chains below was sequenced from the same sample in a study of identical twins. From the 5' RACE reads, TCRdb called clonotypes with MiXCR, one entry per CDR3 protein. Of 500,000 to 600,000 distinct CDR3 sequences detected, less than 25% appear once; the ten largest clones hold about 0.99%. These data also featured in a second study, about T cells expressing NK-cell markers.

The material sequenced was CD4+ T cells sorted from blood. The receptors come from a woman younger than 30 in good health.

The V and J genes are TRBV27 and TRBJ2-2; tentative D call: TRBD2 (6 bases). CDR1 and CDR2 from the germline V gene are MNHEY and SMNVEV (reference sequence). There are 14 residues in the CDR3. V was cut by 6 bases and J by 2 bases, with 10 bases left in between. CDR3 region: CASRSRGNTGELFF. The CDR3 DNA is TGTGCCAGCAGGTCGCGGGGTAACACCGGGGAGCTGTTTTTT.

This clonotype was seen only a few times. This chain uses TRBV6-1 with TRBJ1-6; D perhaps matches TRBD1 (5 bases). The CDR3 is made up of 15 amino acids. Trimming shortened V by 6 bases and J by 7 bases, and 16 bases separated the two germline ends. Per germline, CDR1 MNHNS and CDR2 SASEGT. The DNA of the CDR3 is TGTGCCAGCAGACCTCCCGGGACGGGCAATTCACCCCTCCACTTT. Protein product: CASRPPGTGNSPLHF.

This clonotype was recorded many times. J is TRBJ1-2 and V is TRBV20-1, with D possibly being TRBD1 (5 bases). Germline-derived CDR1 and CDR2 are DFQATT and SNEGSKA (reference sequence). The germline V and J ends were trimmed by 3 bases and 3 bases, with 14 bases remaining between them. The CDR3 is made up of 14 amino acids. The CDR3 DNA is TGCAGTGCTAGGGGGGATAATTCTCACTATGGCTACACCTTC. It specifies CSARGDNSHYGYTF.

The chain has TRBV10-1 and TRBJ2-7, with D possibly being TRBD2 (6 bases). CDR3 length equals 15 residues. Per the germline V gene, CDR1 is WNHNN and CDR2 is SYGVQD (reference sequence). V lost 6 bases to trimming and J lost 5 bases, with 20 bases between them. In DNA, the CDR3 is TGCGCCAGCAGACTACTAGCAACCCCTTTGGACGAGCAGTACTTC. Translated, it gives CASRLLATPLDEQYF.

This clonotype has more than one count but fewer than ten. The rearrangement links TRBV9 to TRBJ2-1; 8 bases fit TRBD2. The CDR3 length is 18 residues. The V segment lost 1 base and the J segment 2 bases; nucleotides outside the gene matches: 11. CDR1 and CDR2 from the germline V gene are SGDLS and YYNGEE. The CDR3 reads CASSVWSSGSFTYNEQFF. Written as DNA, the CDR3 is TGTGCCAGCAGCGTATGGTCCAGCGGGAGTTTCACCTACAATGAGCAGTTCTTC.

The CDR3 bases are TGTGCCAGCATAAGTGAACAGGGGATTTGGGCTGAAGCTTTCTTT. It yields the protein CASISEQGIWAEAFF. V is TRBV2 and J is TRBJ1-1; the match to TRBD1 covers 7 bases. The germline CDR1 and CDR2 sequences are SNHLY and FYNNEI. The CDR3 is made up of 15 amino acids. The junction had 14 bases not matched to a gene; V was cut back by 7 bases and J by 6 bases.

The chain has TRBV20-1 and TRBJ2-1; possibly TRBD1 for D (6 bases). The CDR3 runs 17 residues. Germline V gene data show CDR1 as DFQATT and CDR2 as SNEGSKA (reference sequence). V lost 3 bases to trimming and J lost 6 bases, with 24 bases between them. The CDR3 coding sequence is TGCAGTGCTAGCATTTACCCCCGCCCCAGGGGACCCAATGAGCAGTTCTTC. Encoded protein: CSASIYPRPRGPNEQFF.

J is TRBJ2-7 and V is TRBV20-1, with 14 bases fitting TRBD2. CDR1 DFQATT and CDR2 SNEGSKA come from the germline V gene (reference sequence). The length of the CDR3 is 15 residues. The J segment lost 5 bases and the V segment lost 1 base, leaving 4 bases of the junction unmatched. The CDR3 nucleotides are TGCAGTGCTAGAGTCGGGACTAGCGGGAGCAACGAGCAGTACTTC. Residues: CSARVGTSGSNEQYF.

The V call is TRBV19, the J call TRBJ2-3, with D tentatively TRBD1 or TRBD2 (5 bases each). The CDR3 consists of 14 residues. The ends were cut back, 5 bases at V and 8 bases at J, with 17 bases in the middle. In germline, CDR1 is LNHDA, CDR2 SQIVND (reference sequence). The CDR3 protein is CASSSLRVGRTQYF. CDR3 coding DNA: TGTGCCAGTAGTTCCCTCCGAGTGGGACGTACGCAGTATTTT.

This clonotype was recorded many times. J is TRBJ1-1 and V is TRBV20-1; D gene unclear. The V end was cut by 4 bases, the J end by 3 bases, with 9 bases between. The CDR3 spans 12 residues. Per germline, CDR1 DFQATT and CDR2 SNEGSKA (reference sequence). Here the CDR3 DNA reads TGCAGTGCTATACCTTGGGACACTGAAGCTTTCTTT. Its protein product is CSAIPWDTEAFF.

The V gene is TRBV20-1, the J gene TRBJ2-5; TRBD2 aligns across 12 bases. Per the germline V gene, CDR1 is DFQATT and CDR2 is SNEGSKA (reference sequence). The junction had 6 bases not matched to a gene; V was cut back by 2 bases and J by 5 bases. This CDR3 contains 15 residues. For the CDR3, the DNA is TGCAGTGCTAGACCGACTAGCGGGGGACGGGAGACCCAGTACTTC. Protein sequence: CSARPTSGGRETQYF.

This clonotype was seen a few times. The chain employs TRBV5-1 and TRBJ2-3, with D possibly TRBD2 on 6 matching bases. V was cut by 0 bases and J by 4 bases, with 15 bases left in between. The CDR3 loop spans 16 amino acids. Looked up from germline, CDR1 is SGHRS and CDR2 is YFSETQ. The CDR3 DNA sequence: TGCGCCAGCAGCTTGGCGGGACTCCCTCAAGCAGATACGCAGTATTTT. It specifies CASSLAGLPQADTQYF. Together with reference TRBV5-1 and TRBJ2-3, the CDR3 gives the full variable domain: KAGVTQTPRYLIKTRGQQVTLSCSPISGHRSVSWYQQTPGQGLQFLFEYFSETQRNKGNFPGRFSGRQFSNSRSEMNVSTLELGDSALYLCASSLAGLPQADTQYFGPGTRLTVL.

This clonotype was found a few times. The CDR3 DNA reads as TGTGCCACCAGCCCCCGCGGATCGCTTCAAGAGACCCAGTACTTC. It is translated as CATSPRGSLQETQYF. The chain employs TRBV15 and TRBJ2-5, with D unresolved. Trimming shortened V by 5 bases and J by 2 bases, and 15 bases separated the two germline ends. Germline values: CDR1 LNHNV, CDR2 YYDKDF (reference sequence). This CDR3 contains 15 residues.

CDR3 bases: TGTGCCAGCAGCTTAGCTTTACCTGAGCAGTTCTTC. This codes for CASSLALPEQFF. The V gene is TRBV7-2, the J gene TRBJ2-1; D unclear. The germline V gene encodes CDR1 SGHTA and CDR2 FQGNSA. The CDR3 has 12 residues. V was pared by 0 bases and J by 9 bases, with 6 bases between.

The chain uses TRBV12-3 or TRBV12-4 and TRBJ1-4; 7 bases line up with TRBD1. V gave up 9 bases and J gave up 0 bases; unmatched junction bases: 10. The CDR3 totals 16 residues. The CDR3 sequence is CASGDSLLTTNEKLFF. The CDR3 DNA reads TGTGCCAGTGGGGACAGCCTACTTACAACTAATGAAAAACTGTTTTTT.

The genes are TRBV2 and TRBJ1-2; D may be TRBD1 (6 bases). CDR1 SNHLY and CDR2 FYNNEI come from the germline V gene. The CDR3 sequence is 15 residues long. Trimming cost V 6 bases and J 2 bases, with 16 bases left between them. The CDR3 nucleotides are TGTGCCAGCAGGCAAACCGGGACACACAACTATGGCTACACCTTC. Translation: CASRQTGTHNYGYTF.

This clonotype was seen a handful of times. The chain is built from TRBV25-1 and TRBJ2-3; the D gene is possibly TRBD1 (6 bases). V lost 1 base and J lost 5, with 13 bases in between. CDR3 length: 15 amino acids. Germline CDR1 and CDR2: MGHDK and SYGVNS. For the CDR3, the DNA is TGTGCCAGCAGTGAATTTGGGACAAGCGGAGATACGCAGTATTTT. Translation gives CASSEFGTSGDTQYF.

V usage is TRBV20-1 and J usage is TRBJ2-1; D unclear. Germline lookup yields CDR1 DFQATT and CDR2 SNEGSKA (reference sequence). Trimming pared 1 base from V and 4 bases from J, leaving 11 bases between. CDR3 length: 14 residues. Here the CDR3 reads CSARAQEAYNEQFF. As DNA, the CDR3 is TGCAGTGCTAGAGCCCAGGAAGCTTACAATGAGCAGTTCTTC.

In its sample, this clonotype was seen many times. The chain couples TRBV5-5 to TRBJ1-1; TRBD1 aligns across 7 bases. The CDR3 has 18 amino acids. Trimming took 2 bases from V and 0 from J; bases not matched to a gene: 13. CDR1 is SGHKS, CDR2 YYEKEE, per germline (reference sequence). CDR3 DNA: TGTGCCAGCAGCTTCCTCCCGGGACAGAGTGTAATGAACACTGAAGCTTTCTTT. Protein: CASSFLPGQSVMNTEAFF.

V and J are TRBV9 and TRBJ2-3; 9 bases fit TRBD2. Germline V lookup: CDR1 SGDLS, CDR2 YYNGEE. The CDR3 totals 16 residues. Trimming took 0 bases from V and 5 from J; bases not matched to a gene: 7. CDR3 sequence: CASSVDLAGRLDTQYF. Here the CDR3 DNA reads TGTGCCAGCAGCGTAGATCTAGCGGGAAGGTTAGATACGCAGTATTTT.

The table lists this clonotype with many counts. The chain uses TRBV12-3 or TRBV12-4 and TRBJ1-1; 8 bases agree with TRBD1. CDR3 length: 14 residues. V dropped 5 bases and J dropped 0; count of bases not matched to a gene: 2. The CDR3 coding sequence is TGTGCCAGCAGTCGACAGGGGATGAACACTGAAGCTTTCTTT. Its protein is CASSRQGMNTEAFF.